The entry below describes one T cell receptor (beta chain). Original processing notes: Reference gene primer amplification yielded estimated nucleated cell counts. Libraries were prepared by immunoSEQ multiplex PCR; TCRdb keeps only in-frame clonotypes and omits some of them. D and trimming come from the DNA, and the V and J calls and clone size come from that table. The sample records approximately 300,000 clones, around 85% being singletons. Enrolled through a virtual design, the participants were between roughly 18 and 100 years of age and came from fewer than 30 US areas. Clinical histories supplied by participants themselves formed the basis of cohort assignment. This entry belongs to a study of blood T cell repertoires in COVID-19. Looking at the study overall: COVID-19 samples collected from the United States, Italy and Spain covered acute and convalescent phases.

The V and J ends lost 2 bases and 4 bases, in that order; junction bases with no gene match: 13. CDR1 SEHNR and CDR2 FQNEAQ come from the germline V gene (reference sequence). The CDR3 is 18 residues long. Sequencing used PBMCs or T cells enriched from blood (not recorded which). This TCR was sampled from a woman in her twenties or thirties who had been exposed to COVID-19. The chain joins TRBV7-9 to TRBJ1-2; 10 bases are shared with TRBD1. CDR3 amino acids: CASSLTGTGDGYFYGYTF. The CDR3 nucleotides are TGTGCCAGCAGCTTAACCGGGACAGGGGACGGCTATTTCTATGGCTACACCTTC.